This TCR beta chain emerged from a study of shared clonotypes between healthy human individuals. V gave up 0 bases and J gave up 2 bases, with 14 bases separating them. Germline loops: CDR1 SGHRS, CDR2 YFSETQ. The length of the CDR3 is 16 residues. Findings of the study overall: Rarefaction analysis demonstrated incomplete sorted-subset sequencing notwithstanding large depth. Generally, naive subsets (rather than memory subsets) showed larger estimated richness.

On this clone itself: What it binds is not known.

Using immunoSEQ multiplex PCR, the repertoire was profiled, and TCRdb retains in-frame clones only, with some absent. Here the sample spans about 1,500,000 clones, approximately 96% being singletons. The TCR sequence derives from a young man in good health. The V gene is TRBV5-1, the J gene TRBJ1-2; D gene ambiguous. The sequencing sample was made of naive CD4+ T cells sorted from blood. Subset defined: CD45RA+ positively selected. The CDR3 DNA sequence: TGCGCCAGCAGCTTGGACTCGGGCAGACGGAACTATGGCTACACCTTC. Its protein product is CASSLDSGRRNYGYTF.